Following are 15 T cell receptor beta chains from one sample sequenced in a study of read filtering for tumor transcriptome and immune sequencing. The library was built from about 400 ng RNA with molecular barcoded adaptors for alpha/delta and beta/gamma chains. TCRdb itself ran the reads through MiXCR, one entry per CDR3 protein. Found here are 50,000 to 65,000 distinct CDR3 sequences, about 19% of them singletons; the top ten hold about a tenth. What was sequenced was a population of CD138-negative cells sorted from bone marrow. The origin of the receptors is a donor aged 40 or older with multiple myeloma.

This clonotype was detected many times. The rearrangement links TRBV7-9 to TRBJ2-2; no firm D call. Germline V CDR1 and CDR2: SEHNR, FQNEAQ (reference sequence). V was trimmed by 5 bases and J by 0 bases, leaving 10 bases between them. The CDR3 length is 15 residues. Here the CDR3 DNA reads TGTGCCAGCAGCCCTCTCTTGCCGAACACCGGGGAGCTGTTTTTT. Translating gives CASSPLLPNTGELFF.

This clonotype was seen many times. The rearrangement uses TRBV6-5 and TRBJ2-1, with 11 bases lining up with TRBD2. The CDR3 extends over 15 amino acids. Germline CDR1 reads MNHEY; CDR2 reads SVGAGI. The junction had 9 bases not matched to a gene; V was cut back by 5 bases and J by 9 bases. CDR3: CASSALAGGFGEQFF. Written as DNA, the CDR3 is TGTGCCAGCAGTGCCCTAGCGGGAGGTTTCGGTGAGCAGTTCTTC.

Regarding this clonotype: A read error is possible here, since a much larger clone lies one base away. J is TRBJ1-2 and V is TRBV20-1, with D possibly being TRBD1 (5 bases). The CDR3 is made up of 14 amino acids. V was pared by 4 bases and J by 5 bases, with 17 bases between. CDR1 is DFQATT and CDR2 is SNEGSKA in the germline V gene (reference sequence). This CDR3 reads CSATEVGGLYGYTF. CDR3 DNA sequence: TGCAGTGCTACCGAGGTGGGGGGTTTGTATGGCTACACCTTC.

Remarks on this clonotype: This may be a read error, as it is one base from a much larger clone. The genes are TRBV20-1 and TRBJ1-1, with a tentative D call TRBD1 (5 bases). V dropped 6 bases and J dropped 10 bases, with 18 bases sitting between them. This CDR3 has 12 residues. In germline, CDR1 is DFQATT, CDR2 SNEGSKA (reference sequence). The DNA for the CDR3 is TGCAGTGCCACTGACAGTACATATGGAGCTTTCTTT. It specifies CSATDSTYGAFF.

The table lists this clonotype with many counts. The chain carries TRBV20-1 and TRBJ1-5; 11 bases are a match to TRBD1. V gave up 5 bases and J gave up 5 bases; unmatched junction bases: 8. Germline CDR1 is DFQATT and CDR2 is SNEGSKA (reference sequence). This CDR3 is 15 amino acids long. CDR3 nucleotide sequence: TGCAGTGCTGGACAGGGGGCGGCCACGGATCAGCCCCAGCATTTT. Residues: CSAGQGAATDQPQHF.

This clonotype is medium-sized by share. This chain links TRBV5-4 with TRBJ1-6; D is unclear. Looked up from germline, CDR1 is SGHNT and CDR2 is YYREEE (reference sequence). The CDR3 has 14 residues. Deletions cut 6 bases from V and 5 bases from J, with 12 bases between. Written as DNA, the CDR3 is TGTGCCAGCAATAGCGGGTTGAATAATTCACCCCTCCACTTT. Translating it yields CASNSGLNNSPLHF.

Turning to this clonotype: A read error likely explains this, since a far larger clone differs by one base. The CDR3 DNA sequence: TGTGCCAGCAGCCTGTACAATGAGCAGTTCTTC. Translated, it gives CASSLYNEQFF. This chain uses TRBV3-1 with TRBJ2-1, with D hard to call. Per the germline V gene, CDR1 is LGHDT and CDR2 is YNNKEL (reference sequence). Trimming removed 4 bases from V and 4 bases from J, with 2 bases in between. The length of the CDR3 is 11 residues.

Comment on this clonotype: One base separates it from a far larger clone, so it is likely a read error. V and J are TRBV10-3 and TRBJ1-1, with unresolved D. Germline CDR1 reads ENHRY; CDR2 reads SYGVKD. The CDR3 length is 13 residues. V shed 6 bases and J shed 4 bases, with 12 bases lying between them. CDR3 amino acids: CAISPLRSTEAFF. The CDR3 DNA sequence: TGTGCCATCAGCCCCCTGCGGTCCACTGAAGCTTTCTTT.

This clonotype was counted at least ten times. The chain employs TRBV2 and TRBJ2-2; D is uncertain. The CDR3 sequence is 15 residues long. Germline CDR1 SNHLY, CDR2 FYNNEI. Trimming pared 2 bases from V and 4 bases from J, leaving 11 bases between. DNA of the CDR3: TGTGCCAGCAGTGAAACCCCAGGCACCACCGGGGAGCTGTTTTTT. Translated: CASSETPGTTGELFF.

This clonotype was found many times. The rearrangement links TRBV10-3 to TRBJ1-1; D perhaps matches TRBD1 (5 bases). Trimming cost V 4 bases and J 1 base, with 10 bases left between them. This CDR3 is 14 amino acids long. Germline values: CDR1 ENHRY, CDR2 SYGVKD. The CDR3 spells CAISAGRKNTEAFF. DNA of the CDR3: TGTGCCATCAGTGCGGGACGGAAGAACACTGAAGCTTTCTTT.

This clonotype was picked up many times. This chain uses TRBV29-1 with TRBJ2-7; 11 nucleotides line up with TRBD1. The V and J ends lost 6 bases and 2 bases, in that order; junction bases with no gene match: 3. The CDR3 runs to 13 residues. From germline, CDR1 is SQVTM and CDR2 ANQGSEA. Here the CDR3 reads CSVGTGGAYEQYF. DNA for the CDR3: TGCAGCGTCGGGACAGGGGGAGCCTACGAGCAGTACTTC.

This clonotype was observed many times. The rearrangement uses TRBV28 and TRBJ1-5; D not resolved. Looked up from germline, CDR1 is MDHEN and CDR2 is SYDVKM. Between the trimmed V and J ends, which lost 5 bases and 4 bases, there was a span of 3 bases. The CDR3 sequence is 11 residues long. Written as DNA, the CDR3 is TGTGCCAGCAGTGGAAATCAGCCCCAGCATTTT. Its translation is CASSGNQPQHF. The variable domain in full, completed from reference TRBV28 and TRBJ1-5, reads DVKVTQSSRYLVKRTGEKVFLECVQDMDHENMFWYRQDPGLGLRLIYFSYDVKMKEKGDIPEGYSVSREKKERFSLILESASTNQTSMYLCASSGNQPQHFGDGTRLSIL.

This clonotype was detected many times. The chain joins TRBV5-1 to TRBJ2-3, with 7 bases that match TRBD1. J was trimmed by 2 bases and V by 2 bases; bases with no gene match: 2. The CDR3 has 14 amino acids. CDR1 is SGHRS and CDR2 is YFSETQ in the germline V gene. The DNA of the CDR3 is TGCGCCAGCAGCTTCGACAGGGACACAGATACGCAGTATTTT. Its protein is CASSFDRDTDTQYF.

About this clonotype itself: A single base separates this from a much larger clone, so it may be a read error. The chain carries TRBV4-2 and TRBJ2-7; 8 nucleotides line up with TRBD2. The CDR3 has 15 amino acids. Germline V gives CDR1 LGHNA, CDR2 YNFKEQ. The ends lost 4 bases at V and 6 bases at J; junction bases unmatched: 11. CDR3 in DNA: TGTGCCAGCAGCCGGGATCGGGGGGGCGTTAGCGAGCAGTACTTC. Its translation is CASSRDRGGVSEQYF.

This clonotype was seen many times. The J gene is TRBJ2-5, the V gene TRBV20-1; D is undetermined. Trimming stripped 5 bases from V and 7 bases from J, with 17 bases between. Germline V gives CDR1 DFQATT, CDR2 SNEGSKA (reference sequence). The CDR3 runs to 13 residues. The CDR3 loop is CSAGQMSPGTQYF. In DNA form, the CDR3 reads TGCAGTGCTGGCCAGATGAGCCCGGGGACCCAGTACTTC.